Listed below are T cell receptor beta chains from one sample, sequenced in a study of read filtering for tumor transcriptome and immune sequencing. TCRdb reprocessed the reads with MiXCR, giving one entry per CDR3 protein. The sample lists tens of thousands of distinct CDR3 sequences, 20% to 25% occurring once. Sequencing input: a population of CD138-negative cells sorted from bone marrow. These receptors were obtained from a donor aged 40 or over with multiple myeloma. Each CDR3 is given with its conserved first and last residue. A D gene is named only where the DNA matches it firmly. The size entry gives once, few or many counts, or a class when the clone is expanded.

V gene: TRBV28; D gene: TRBD1; J gene: TRBJ1-2; clone size: many; CDR3 protein: CASSPAWDRSYYGYTF; CDR3 DNA: TGTGCCAGCAGTCCCGCCTGGGACAGGTCTTACTATGGCTACACCTTC
V gene: TRBV7-9; D gene: -; J gene: TRBJ2-1; clone size: many; CDR3 protein: CASSFSSSYNEQFF; CDR3 DNA: TGTGCCAGCAGCTTTAGTAGTTCCTACAATGAGCAGTTCTTC
V gene: TRBV20-1; D gene: -; J gene: TRBJ1-2; clone size: many; CDR3 protein: CSARDRGLANYGYTF; CDR3 DNA: TGCAGTGCTAGAGATCGGGGGTTAGCTAACTATGGCTACACCTTC
V gene: TRBV6-1; D gene: -; J gene: TRBJ1-2; clone size: many; CDR3 protein: CASRAGSNHGYTF; CDR3 DNA: TGTGCCAGCAGGGCAGGGAGCAACCATGGCTACACCTTC
V gene: TRBV10-3; D gene: -; J gene: TRBJ2-3; clone size: many; CDR3 protein: CATGRGADTQYF; CDR3 DNA: TGTGCCACTGGGCGAGGGGCAGATACGCAGTATTTT
V gene: TRBV20-1; D gene: -; J gene: TRBJ1-4; clone size: many; CDR3 protein: CSARHGPNEKLFF; CDR3 DNA: TGCAGTGCTAGGCACGGGCCTAATGAAAAACTGTTTTTT
V gene: TRBV20-1; D gene: -; J gene: TRBJ1-1; clone size: many; CDR3 protein: CSARNGQLNTEAFF; CDR3 DNA: TGCAGTGCTAGAAATGGACAGCTCAACACTGAAGCTTTCTTT
V gene: TRBV14; D gene: -; J gene: TRBJ2-1; clone size: many; CDR3 protein: CASSQALGKPYNEQFF; CDR3 DNA: TGTGCCAGCAGCCAAGCTTTAGGGAAGCCCTACAATGAGCAGTTCTTC
V gene: TRBV5-5; D gene: TRBD1; J gene: TRBJ2-7; clone size: many; CDR3 protein: CASSPTGVVYEQYF; CDR3 DNA: TGTGCCAGCAGCCCGACAGGGGTGGTCTACGAGCAGTACTTC
V gene: TRBV20-1; D gene: -; J gene: TRBJ2-1; clone size: many; CDR3 protein: CSARVQGKDEQFF; CDR3 DNA: TGCAGTGCTAGAGTACAGGGTAAAGATGAGCAGTTCTTC
V gene: TRBV11-2; D gene: -; J gene: TRBJ2-2; clone size: many; CDR3 protein: CASREGGYTGELFF; CDR3 DNA: TGTGCCAGCAGGGAGGGGGGGTACACCGGGGAGCTGTTTTTT